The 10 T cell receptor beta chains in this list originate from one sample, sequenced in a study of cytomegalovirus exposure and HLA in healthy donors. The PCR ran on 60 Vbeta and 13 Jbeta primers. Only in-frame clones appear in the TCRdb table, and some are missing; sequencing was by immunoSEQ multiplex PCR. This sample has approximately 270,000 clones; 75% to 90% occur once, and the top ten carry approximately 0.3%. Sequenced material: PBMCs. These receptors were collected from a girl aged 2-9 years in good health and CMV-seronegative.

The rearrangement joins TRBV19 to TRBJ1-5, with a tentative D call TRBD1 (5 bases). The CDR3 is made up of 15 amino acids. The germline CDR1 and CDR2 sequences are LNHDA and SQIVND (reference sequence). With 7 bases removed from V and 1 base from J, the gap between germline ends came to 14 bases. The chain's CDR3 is CASTTTDVSNQPQHF. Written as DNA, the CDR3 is TGTGCCAGTACCACGACAGATGTCAGCAATCAGCCCCAGCATTTT. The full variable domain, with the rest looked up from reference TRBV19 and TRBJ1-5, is DGGITQSPKYLFRKEGQNVTLSCEQNLNHDAMYWYRQDPGQGLRLIYYSQIVNDFQKGDIAEGYSVSREKKESFPLTVTSAQKNPTAFYLCASTTTDVSNQPQHFGDGTRLSIL.

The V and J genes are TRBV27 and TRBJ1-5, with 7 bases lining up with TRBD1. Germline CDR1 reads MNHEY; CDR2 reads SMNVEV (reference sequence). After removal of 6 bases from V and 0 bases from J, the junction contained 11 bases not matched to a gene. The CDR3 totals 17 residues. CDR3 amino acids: CASSITGTAYSNQPQHF. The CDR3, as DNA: TGTGCCAGCAGCATTACCGGGACAGCTTATAGCAATCAGCCCCAGCATTTT.

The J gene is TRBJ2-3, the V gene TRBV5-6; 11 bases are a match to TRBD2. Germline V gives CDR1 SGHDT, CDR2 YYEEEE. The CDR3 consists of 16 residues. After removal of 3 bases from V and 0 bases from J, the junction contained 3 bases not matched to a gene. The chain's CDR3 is CASSSWTSGSTDTQYF. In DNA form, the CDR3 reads TGTGCCAGCAGCTCCTGGACTAGCGGGAGCACAGATACGCAGTATTTT.

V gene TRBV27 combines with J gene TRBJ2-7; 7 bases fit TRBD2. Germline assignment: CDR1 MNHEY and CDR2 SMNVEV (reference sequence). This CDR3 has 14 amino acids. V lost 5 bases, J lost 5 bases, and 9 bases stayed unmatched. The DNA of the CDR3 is TGTGCCAGCAGTCCCGCGGGGGTCTTGAACGAGCAGTACTTC. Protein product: CASSPAGVLNEQYF.

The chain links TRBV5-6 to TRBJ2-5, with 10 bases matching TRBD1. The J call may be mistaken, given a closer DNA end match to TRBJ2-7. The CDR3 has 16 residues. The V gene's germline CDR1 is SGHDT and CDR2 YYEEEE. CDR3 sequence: CASSFRDRGALGEQYF. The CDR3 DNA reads TGTGCCAGCAGCTTCCGGGACAGGGGAGCTTTAGGCGAGCAGTACTTC.

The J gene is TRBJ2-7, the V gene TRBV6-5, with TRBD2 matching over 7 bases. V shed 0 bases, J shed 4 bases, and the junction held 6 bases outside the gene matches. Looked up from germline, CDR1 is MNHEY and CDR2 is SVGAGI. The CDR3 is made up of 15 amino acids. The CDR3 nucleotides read TGTGCCAGCAGTTACTCGCGCGGGAGAACGTACGAGCAGTACTTC. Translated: CASSYSRGRTYEQYF.

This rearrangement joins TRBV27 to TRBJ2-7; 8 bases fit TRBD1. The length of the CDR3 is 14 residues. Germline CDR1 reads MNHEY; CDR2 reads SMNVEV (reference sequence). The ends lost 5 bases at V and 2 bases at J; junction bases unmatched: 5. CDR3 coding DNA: TGTGCCAGCAGTCAGACAGGGGCACCCTACGAGCAGTACTTC. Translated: CASSQTGAPYEQYF.

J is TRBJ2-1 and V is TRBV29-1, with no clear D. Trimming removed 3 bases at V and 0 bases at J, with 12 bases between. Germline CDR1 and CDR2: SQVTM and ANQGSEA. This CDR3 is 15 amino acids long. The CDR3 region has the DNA TGCAGCGTTGAGCTGTTCCTGCGCTCCTACAATGAGCAGTTCTTC. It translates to CSVELFLRSYNEQFF.

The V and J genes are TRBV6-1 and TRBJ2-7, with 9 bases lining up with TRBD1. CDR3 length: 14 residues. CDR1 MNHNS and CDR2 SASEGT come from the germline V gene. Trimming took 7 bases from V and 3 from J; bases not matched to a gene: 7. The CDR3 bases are TGTGCCAGCACCCCGGACAGGGGAGTCTACGAGCAGTACTTC. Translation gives CASTPDRGVYEQYF.

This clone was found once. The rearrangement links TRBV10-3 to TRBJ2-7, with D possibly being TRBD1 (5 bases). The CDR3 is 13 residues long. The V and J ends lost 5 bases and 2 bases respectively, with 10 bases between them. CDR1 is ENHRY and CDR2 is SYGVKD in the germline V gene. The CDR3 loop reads CAISPGNPYEQYF. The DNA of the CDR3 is TGTGCCATCAGTCCAGGGAACCCCTACGAGCAGTACTTC.